Below, 19 T cell receptor beta chains from the same sample are listed, as sequenced in a study of T cells in Graves' hyperthyroidism and ophthalmopathy. Researchers amplified the TCR beta CDR3 regions from RNA transcripts. Initially, a first-round RT-PCR of the TCR CDR3 employed the HTBI primer set. TCRdb reanalysed the multiplex PCR reads using MiXCR and keeps one entry per CDR3 protein. The sample lists approximately 400,000 distinct CDR3 sequences, around 14% seen once, with around 7.7% in the top ten. What was sequenced was blood. The receptors stem from a woman aged 18 to 35 with Graves' hyperthyroidism.

This clonotype showed up just a few times. The chain employs TRBV7-3 and TRBJ2-1; no clear D. Germline CDR1 SGHTA, CDR2 FQGTGA. Trimming removed 5 bases from V and 4 bases from J, with 15 bases in between. The CDR3 length is 15 residues. The CDR3 DNA reads as TGTGCCAGCAGCCCTATGGGTGGAGAATACAATGAGCAGTTCTTC. Translated, it gives CASSPMGGEYNEQFF.

The V call is TRBV6-1, the J call TRBJ2-5; tentatively, D is TRBD2 (7 bases). Germline V CDR1 and CDR2: MNHNS, SASEGT. With 5 bases removed from V and 5 bases from J, the gap between germline ends came to 21 bases. The CDR3 totals 16 residues. The CDR3 DNA is TGTGCCAGCAGTCCCTTGAGAGGGGGGGCCCCCGAGACCCAGTACTTC. This sequence encodes CASSPLRGGAPETQYF.

Concerning this clonotype: A single base separates this from a much larger clone, so it may be a read error. The chain combines TRBV20-1 with TRBJ2-5; weak D call: TRBD2 (5 bases). Deletions cut 7 bases from V and 5 bases from J, with 14 bases between. This CDR3 is built from 12 residues. The germline gives CDR1 DFQATT, CDR2 SNEGSKA (reference sequence). The CDR3 loop is CSGQEAGETQYF. The CDR3 bases are TGCAGTGGCCAGGAGGCTGGGGAGACCCAGTACTTC.

A few counts support this clonotype. The V and J genes are TRBV4-2 and TRBJ1-2; D possibly corresponds to TRBD1 (6 bases). The CDR3 has 15 amino acids. Germline V gives CDR1 LGHNA, CDR2 YNFKEQ. Trimming took off 4 bases at V and 5 bases at J, with 17 bases between the two ends. CDR3 bases: TGTGCCAGCAGCCCGGAGGGGGACGGGCTATATGGCTACACCTTC. As protein: CASSPEGDGLYGYTF.

This clonotype was detected ten times or more. The J gene is TRBJ2-1, the V gene TRBV6-1, with TRBD1 matching 9 bases. The CDR3 loop spans 14 amino acids. The germline V gene has CDR1 MNHNS and CDR2 SASEGT. The V gene end was trimmed by 6 bases and the J gene end by 7 bases; junction bases not matched to a gene: 7. CDR3 DNA sequence: TGTGCCAGCAGCCGGGACAGGGATAGGAATGAGCAGTTCTTC. Its translation: CASSRDRDRNEQFF.

This clonotype was detected many times. V gene TRBV20-1 combines with J gene TRBJ2-5, with D unresolved. From germline, CDR1 is DFQATT and CDR2 SNEGSKA (reference sequence). V shed 4 bases and J shed 3 bases, with 6 bases lying between them. This CDR3 spans 11 amino acids. CDR3 residues: CSATREETQYF. The DNA of the CDR3 is TGCAGTGCTACCCGAGAAGAGACCCAGTACTTC.

V gene TRBV15 combines with J gene TRBJ1-6; D unresolved. The germline gives CDR1 LNHNV, CDR2 YYDKDF (reference sequence). V lost 0 bases and J 0 bases, leaving 15 bases between the germline ends. The CDR3 runs to 19 residues. CDR3 amino acids: CATSRDLGVLSSYNSPLHF. CDR3 coding DNA: TGTGCCACCAGCAGAGATCTCGGGGTCCTAAGCTCCTATAATTCACCCCTCCACTTT.

The chain carries TRBV20-1 and TRBJ2-1; 11 bases agree with TRBD2. This CDR3 comprises 14 residues. Losses at the gene ends were 5 bases for V and 10 bases for J; bases not matched to a gene: 10. Germline-derived CDR1 and CDR2 are DFQATT and SNEGSKA (reference sequence). The CDR3, as DNA: TGCAGTGCTGTCTATAGCGGGGGGGCCCGGGAGCAGTTCTTC. This gives the protein CSAVYSGGAREQFF.

The chain has TRBV19 and TRBJ1-2, with D possibly TRBD1 on 5 matching bases. This CDR3 is 14 amino acids long. With 3 bases removed from V and 6 bases from J, the gap between germline ends came to 14 bases. Germline loops: CDR1 LNHDA, CDR2 SQIVND (reference sequence). DNA of the CDR3: TGTGCCAGTAGTATTTCAGGGTTGCACCATGGCTACACCTTC. It codes for CASSISGLHHGYTF. Based on the CDR3 plus reference TRBV19 and TRBJ1-2, the full variable domain is DGGITQSPKYLFRKEGQNVTLSCEQNLNHDAMYWYRQDPGQGLRLIYYSQIVNDFQKGDIAEGYSVSREKKESFPLTVTSAQKNPTAFYLCASSISGLHHGYTFGSGTRLTVV.

The table lists this clonotype with many counts. The genes are TRBV7-3 and TRBJ2-1, with 7 bases identical to TRBD2. The trim removed 2 bases at V and 7 bases at J, leaving 8 bases unmatched. The germline V gene encodes CDR1 SGHTA and CDR2 FQGTGA. CDR3 length equals 15 residues. CDR3 protein: CASSLSAGAGNEQFF. CDR3 DNA sequence: TGTGCCAGCAGCTTATCGGCGGGAGCGGGAAATGAGCAGTTCTTC.

This clonotype occurred many times. The rearrangement uses TRBV30 and TRBJ1-4, with D perhaps matching TRBD1 (6 bases). Trimming took off 7 bases at V and 11 bases at J, with 26 bases between the two ends. Germline lookup yields CDR1 GTSNPN and CDR2 SVGIG (reference sequence). The CDR3 has 15 residues. The CDR3 coding sequence is TGTGCCTTGGACAGTCGACTCGGAACTCGAAAGAAACTGTTTTTT. The encoded protein is CALDSRLGTRKKLFF.

This clonotype has at least ten counts. The chain couples TRBV12-3 or TRBV12-4 to TRBJ2-7; maybe TRBD1 (6 bases). This CDR3 has 13 amino acids. The V and J ends lost 6 bases and 6 bases respectively, with 15 bases between them. The CDR3 sequence: CASSQGGGSEQYF. Written as DNA, the CDR3 is TGTGCCAGCAGCCAAGGTGGGGGCTCCGAGCAGTACTTC.

The J gene is TRBJ2-1, the V gene TRBV7-9; TRBD2 matches at 10 bases. Germline values: CDR1 SEHNR, CDR2 FQNEAQ (reference sequence). The CDR3 is 14 amino acids. The V gene end was trimmed by 5 bases and the J gene end by 9 bases; junction bases not matched to a gene: 7. The CDR3 nucleotides read TGTGCCAGCAGCATTACTAGCGGGATCTCTGAGCAGTTCTTC. Translation gives CASSITSGISEQFF.

This clonotype has ten or more counts. V usage is TRBV5-1 and J usage is TRBJ2-1; 12 bases map to TRBD2. The CDR3 is 15 amino acids. Germline V CDR1 and CDR2: SGHRS, YFSETQ. Trimming removed 4 bases from V and 9 bases from J; junction bases left unmatched: 8. The CDR3 DNA follows: TGCGCCAGCAGCAGGACTAGCGGGATGTGGAGTGAGCAGTTCTTC. Amino acids: CASSRTSGMWSEQFF.

This sequence joins TRBV7-9 and TRBJ2-1; D is possibly TRBD2 (6 bases). From germline, CDR1 is SEHNR and CDR2 FQNEAQ (reference sequence). The CDR3 sequence is 12 residues long. V shed 5 bases and J shed 10 bases, with 12 bases lying between them. The CDR3 loop reads CASSPRSGEQFF. The CDR3 DNA reads TGTGCCAGCAGCCCACGTAGCGGCGAGCAGTTCTTC.

This clonotype has only a few counts. The V and J genes are TRBV28 and TRBJ1-6; D unclear. Trimming pared 2 bases from V and 5 bases from J, leaving 7 bases between. Germline CDR1 MDHEN, CDR2 SYDVKM. This CDR3 is built from 14 residues. The DNA for the CDR3 is TGTGCCAGCAGTTTACGGGCGAATAATTCACCCCTCCACTTT. Translation: CASSLRANNSPLHF. Using reference TRBV28 and TRBJ1-6 for the parts outside the CDR3, the full variable domain is DVKVTQSSRYLVKRTGEKVFLECVQDMDHENMFWYRQDPGLGLRLIYFSYDVKMKEKGDIPEGYSVSREKKERFSLILESASTNQTSMYLCASSLRANNSPLHFGNGTRLTVT.

This clonotype was counted at least ten times. V gene TRBV2 combines with J gene TRBJ2-7; 9 bases match TRBD1. The V segment lost 7 bases and the J segment 4 bases; nucleotides outside the gene matches: 11. The germline gives CDR1 SNHLY, CDR2 FYNNEI. The CDR3 spans 15 residues. The CDR3 protein is CASTPDRGGGYEQYF. The CDR3 DNA sequence: TGTGCCAGCACCCCCGACAGGGGGGGGGGATACGAGCAGTACTTC.

This clonotype was counted many times. The chain joins TRBV2 to TRBJ2-1; 8 nucleotides line up with TRBD2. V dropped 7 bases and J dropped 15; count of bases not matched to a gene: 29. The CDR3 length is 18 residues. Per the germline V gene, CDR1 is SNHLY and CDR2 is FYNNEI. The CDR3 DNA reads TGTGCCAGCACTCAAGAAGGCAGGGGAGTTACTAGCGGATCAAGTGGGTTCTTC. It specifies CASTQEGRGVTSGSSGFF.

This clonotype was recorded a few times. The chain carries TRBV29-1 and TRBJ1-1; no clear D gene. Germline CDR1 SQVTM, CDR2 ANQGSEA. V was trimmed by 0 bases and J by 3 bases, leaving 11 bases between them. This CDR3 region has 14 residues. DNA of the CDR3: TGCAGCGTTGAAGAGCGGAGATCCGACACTGAAGCTTTCTTT. Its protein product is CSVEERRSDTEAFF.